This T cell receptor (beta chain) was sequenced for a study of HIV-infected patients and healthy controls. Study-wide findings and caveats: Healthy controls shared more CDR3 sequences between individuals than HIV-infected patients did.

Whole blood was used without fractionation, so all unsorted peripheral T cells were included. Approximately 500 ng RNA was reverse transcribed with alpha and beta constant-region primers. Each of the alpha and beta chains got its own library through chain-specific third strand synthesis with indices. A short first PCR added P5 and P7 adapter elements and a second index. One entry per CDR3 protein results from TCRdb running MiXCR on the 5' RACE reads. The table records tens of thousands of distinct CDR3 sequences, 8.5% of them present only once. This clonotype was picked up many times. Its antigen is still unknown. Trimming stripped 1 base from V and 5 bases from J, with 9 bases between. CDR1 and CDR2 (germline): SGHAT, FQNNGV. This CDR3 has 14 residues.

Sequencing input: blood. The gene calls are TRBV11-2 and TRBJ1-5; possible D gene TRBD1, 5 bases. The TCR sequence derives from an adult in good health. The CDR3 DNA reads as TGTGCCAGCAGCTTAGCAGGGAGGGATCAGCCCCAGCATTTT. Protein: CASSLAGRDQPQHF.